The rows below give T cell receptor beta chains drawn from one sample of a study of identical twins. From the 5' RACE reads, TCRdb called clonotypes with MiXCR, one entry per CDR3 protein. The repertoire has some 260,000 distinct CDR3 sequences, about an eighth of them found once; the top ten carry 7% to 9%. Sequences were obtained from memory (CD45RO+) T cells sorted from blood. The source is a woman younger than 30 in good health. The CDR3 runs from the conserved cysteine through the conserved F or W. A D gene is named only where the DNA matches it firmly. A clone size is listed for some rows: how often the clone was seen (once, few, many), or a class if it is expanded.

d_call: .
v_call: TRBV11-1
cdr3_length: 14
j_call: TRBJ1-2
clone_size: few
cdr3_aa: CASSERQNNYGYTF
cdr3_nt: TGTGCCAGCAGCGAGCGACAGAACAACTATGGCTACACCTTC

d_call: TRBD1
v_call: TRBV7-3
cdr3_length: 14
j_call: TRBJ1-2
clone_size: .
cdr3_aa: CASSLGQGHYGYTF
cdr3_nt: TGTGCCAGCAGCCTGGGACAGGGCCACTATGGCTACACCTTC

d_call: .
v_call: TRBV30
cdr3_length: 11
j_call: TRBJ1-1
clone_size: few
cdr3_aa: CAWYLGAEAFF
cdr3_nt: TGTGCCTGGTATTTGGGGGCTGAAGCTTTCTTT

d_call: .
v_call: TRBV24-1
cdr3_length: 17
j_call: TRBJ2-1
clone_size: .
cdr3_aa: CATSDSGGGISYNEQFF
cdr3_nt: TGTGCCACCAGTGATTCCGGTGGAGGGATCTCCTACAATGAGCAGTTCTTC

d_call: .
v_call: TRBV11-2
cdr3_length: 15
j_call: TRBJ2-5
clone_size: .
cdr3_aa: CASSSPLRSRETQYF
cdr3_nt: TGTGCCAGCAGCTCCCCCCTCAGGAGTCGGGAGACCCAGTACTTC

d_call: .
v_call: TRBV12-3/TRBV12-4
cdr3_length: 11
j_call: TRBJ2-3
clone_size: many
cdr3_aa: CASTRSDTQYF
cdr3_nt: TGTGCCAGCACCCGTTCAGATACGCAGTATTTT

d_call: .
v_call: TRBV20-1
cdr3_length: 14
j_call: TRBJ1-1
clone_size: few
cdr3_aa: CSARDLVGHHEAFF
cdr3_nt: TGCAGTGCTAGAGACTTAGTGGGACACCATGAAGCTTTCTTT

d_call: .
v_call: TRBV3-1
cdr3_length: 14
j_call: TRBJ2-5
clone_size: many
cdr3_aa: CASSQLGVAETQYF
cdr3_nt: TGTGCCAGCAGCCAACTCGGGGTAGCAGAGACCCAGTACTTC

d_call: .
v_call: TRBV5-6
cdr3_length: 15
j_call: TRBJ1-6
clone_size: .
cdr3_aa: CASTLPGQNNSPLHF
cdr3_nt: TGTGCCAGCACCTTACCAGGGCAGAATAATTCACCCCTCCACTTT

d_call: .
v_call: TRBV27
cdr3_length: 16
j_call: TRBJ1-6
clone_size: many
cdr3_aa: CASSLYKTVDNSPLHF
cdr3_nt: TGTGCCAGCAGTTTATATAAGACGGTCGATAATTCACCCCTCCACTTT

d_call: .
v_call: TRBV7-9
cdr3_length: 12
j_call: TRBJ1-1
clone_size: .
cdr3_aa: CASSFGETEAFF
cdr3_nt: TGTGCCAGCAGCTTCGGGGAAACTGAAGCTTTCTTT

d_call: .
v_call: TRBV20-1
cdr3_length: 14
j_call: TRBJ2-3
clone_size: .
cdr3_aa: CSASKGGSTDTQYF
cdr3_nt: TGCAGTGCTAGCAAAGGCGGTAGCACAGATACGCAGTATTTT

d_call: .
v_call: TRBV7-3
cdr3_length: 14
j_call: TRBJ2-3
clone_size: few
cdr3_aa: CASSSPGVSDTQYF
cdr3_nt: TGTGCCAGCAGCTCGCCGGGCGTCTCAGATACGCAGTATTTT

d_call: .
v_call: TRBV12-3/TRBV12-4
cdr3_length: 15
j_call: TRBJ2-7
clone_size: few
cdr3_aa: CASSLRGAPDYEQYF
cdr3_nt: TGTGCCAGCAGTTTGCGCGGGGCCCCTGACTACGAGCAGTACTTC

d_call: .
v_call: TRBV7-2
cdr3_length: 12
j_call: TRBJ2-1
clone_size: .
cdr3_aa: CASSLSEYEQFF
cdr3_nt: TGTGCCAGCAGCCTCTCGGAGTATGAGCAGTTCTTC

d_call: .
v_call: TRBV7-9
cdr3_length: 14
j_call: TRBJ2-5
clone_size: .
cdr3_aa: CASSYPRHQETQYF
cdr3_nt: TGTGCCAGCAGTTACCCGAGGCACCAAGAGACCCAGTACTTC

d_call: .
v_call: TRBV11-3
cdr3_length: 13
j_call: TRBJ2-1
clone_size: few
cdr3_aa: CASSLGGHNEQFF
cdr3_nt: TGTGCCAGCAGCTTAGGCGGGCACAATGAGCAGTTCTTC

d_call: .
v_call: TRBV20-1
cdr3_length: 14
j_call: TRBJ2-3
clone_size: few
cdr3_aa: CSASPYSSTDTQYF
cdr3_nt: TGCAGTGCTAGTCCCTACTCTAGCACAGATACGCAGTATTTT

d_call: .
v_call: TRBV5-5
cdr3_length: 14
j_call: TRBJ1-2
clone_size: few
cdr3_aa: CASSLQDTLYGYTF
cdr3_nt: TGTGCCAGCAGCTTGCAGGACACACTTTATGGCTACACCTTC

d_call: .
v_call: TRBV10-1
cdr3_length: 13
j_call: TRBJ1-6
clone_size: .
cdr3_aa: CASSEGQESPLHF
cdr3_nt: TGCGCCAGCAGTGAGGGTCAGGAGTCACCCCTCCACTTT

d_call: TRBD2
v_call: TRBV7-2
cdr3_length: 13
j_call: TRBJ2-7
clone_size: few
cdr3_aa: CASSQGTSGRLYF
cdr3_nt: TGTGCCAGCAGCCAAGGGACTAGCGGGAGACTCTACTTC

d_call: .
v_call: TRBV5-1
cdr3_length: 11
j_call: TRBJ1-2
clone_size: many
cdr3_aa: CASSLDRGYTF
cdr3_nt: TGCGCCAGCAGCTTGGACAGGGGCTACACCTTC

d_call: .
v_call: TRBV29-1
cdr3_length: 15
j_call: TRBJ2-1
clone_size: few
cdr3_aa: CSASQDKTSYNEQFF
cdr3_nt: TGCAGCGCCTCCCAGGACAAAACCTCCTACAATGAGCAGTTCTTC

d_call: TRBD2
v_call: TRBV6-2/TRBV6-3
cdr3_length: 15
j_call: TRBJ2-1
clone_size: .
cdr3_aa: CASTSGGQGIDEQFF
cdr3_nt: TGTGCCAGCACCTCGGGAGGGCAGGGGATCGATGAGCAGTTCTTC

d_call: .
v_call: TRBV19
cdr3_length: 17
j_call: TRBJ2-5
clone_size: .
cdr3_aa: CASSAGSLPGRQETQYF
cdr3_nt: TGTGCCAGTAGTGCAGGGTCCCTCCCGGGGCGCCAAGAGACCCAGTACTTC

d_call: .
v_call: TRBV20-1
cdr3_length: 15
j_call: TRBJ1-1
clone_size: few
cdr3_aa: CSARDLGRQDTEAFF
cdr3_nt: TGCAGTGCTAGAGATCTTGGTCGCCAGGACACTGAAGCTTTCTTT

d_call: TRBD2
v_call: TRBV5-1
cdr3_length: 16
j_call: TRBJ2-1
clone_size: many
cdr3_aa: CASSAGGAGRFNEQFF
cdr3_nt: TGCGCCAGCAGCGCGGGAGGAGCGGGGCGCTTCAATGAGCAGTTCTTC

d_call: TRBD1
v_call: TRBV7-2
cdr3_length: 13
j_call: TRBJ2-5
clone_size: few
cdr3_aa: CASSSTTGLTQYF
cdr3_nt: TGTGCCAGCAGCTCAACGACAGGGTTAACCCAGTACTTC

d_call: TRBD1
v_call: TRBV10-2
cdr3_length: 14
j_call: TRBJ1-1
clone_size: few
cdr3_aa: CASIRQGVGTEAFF
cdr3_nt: TGCGCCAGCATCAGACAGGGGGTAGGGACTGAAGCTTTCTTT

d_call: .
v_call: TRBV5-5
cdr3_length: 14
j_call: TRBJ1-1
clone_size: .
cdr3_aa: CASNTYSGDAEAFF
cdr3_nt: TGTGCCAGCAACACTTACTCAGGGGATGCTGAAGCTTTCTTT

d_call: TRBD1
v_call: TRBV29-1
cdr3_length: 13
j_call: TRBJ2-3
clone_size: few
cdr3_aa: CSVDRATYDTQYF
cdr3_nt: TGCAGCGTGGACAGGGCGACTTATGATACGCAGTATTTT

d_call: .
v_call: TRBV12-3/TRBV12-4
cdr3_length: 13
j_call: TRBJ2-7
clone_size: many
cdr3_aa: CASSFRRAREQYF
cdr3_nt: TGTGCCAGCAGTTTCCGCAGGGCGCGAGAGCAGTACTTC

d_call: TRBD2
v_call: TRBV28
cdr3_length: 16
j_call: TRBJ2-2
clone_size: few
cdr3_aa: CASSLGLTGGAGELFF
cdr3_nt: TGTGCCAGCAGTTTAGGGCTCACCGGGGGGGCCGGGGAGCTGTTTTTT

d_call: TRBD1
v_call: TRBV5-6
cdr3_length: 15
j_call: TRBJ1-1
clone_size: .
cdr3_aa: CASSLVDRGIGEAFF
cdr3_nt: TGTGCCAGCAGCTTGGTGGACAGGGGTATCGGTGAAGCTTTCTTT

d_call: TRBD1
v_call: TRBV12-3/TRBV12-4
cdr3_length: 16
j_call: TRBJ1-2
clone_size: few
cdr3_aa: CASISDGQVAGGGYTF
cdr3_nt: TGTGCCAGCATCTCCGACGGACAGGTCGCGGGAGGCGGCTACACCTTC

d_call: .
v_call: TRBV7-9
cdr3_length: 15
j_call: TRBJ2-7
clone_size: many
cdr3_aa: CASSLVGDGTYEQYF
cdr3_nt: TGTGCCAGCAGCTTGGTTGGTGACGGAACCTACGAGCAGTACTTC

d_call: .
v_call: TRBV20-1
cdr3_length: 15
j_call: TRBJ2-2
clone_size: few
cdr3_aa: CSAKETSRGTGELFF
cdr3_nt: TGCAGTGCTAAAGAAACTAGCAGGGGTACCGGGGAGCTGTTTTTT

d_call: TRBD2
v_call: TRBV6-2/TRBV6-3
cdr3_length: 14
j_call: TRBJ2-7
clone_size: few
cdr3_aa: CASSRHGEGHEQYF
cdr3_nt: TGTGCCAGCAGCCGACACGGGGAGGGCCACGAGCAGTACTTC

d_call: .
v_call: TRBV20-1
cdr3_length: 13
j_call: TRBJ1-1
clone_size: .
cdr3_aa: CSARKNSNTEAFF
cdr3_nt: TGCAGTGCTAGAAAGAACAGTAACACTGAAGCTTTCTTT

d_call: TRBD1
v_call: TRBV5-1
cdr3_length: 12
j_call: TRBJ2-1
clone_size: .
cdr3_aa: CASSLTGARQFF
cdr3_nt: TGCGCCAGCAGTTTAACAGGGGCGAGGCAGTTCTTC

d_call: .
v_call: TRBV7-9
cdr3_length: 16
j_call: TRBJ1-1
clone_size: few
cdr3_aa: CASSLASPPPGTEAFF
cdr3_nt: TGTGCCAGCAGCTTAGCTAGTCCTCCCCCGGGGACTGAAGCTTTCTTT

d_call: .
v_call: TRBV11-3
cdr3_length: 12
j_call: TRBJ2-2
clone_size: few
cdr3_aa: CASLSVTGELFF
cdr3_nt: TGTGCCAGCCTTTCGGTCACCGGGGAGCTGTTTTTT

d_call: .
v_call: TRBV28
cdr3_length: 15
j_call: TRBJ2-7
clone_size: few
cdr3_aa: CASTSARGTVNEQYF
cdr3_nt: TGTGCCAGCACCTCTGCCCGAGGGACTGTTAACGAGCAGTACTTC

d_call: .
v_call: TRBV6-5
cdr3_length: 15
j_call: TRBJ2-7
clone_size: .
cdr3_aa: CASSYEPHPFYEQYF
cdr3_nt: TGTGCCAGCAGTTACGAGCCTCATCCCTTCTACGAGCAGTACTTC

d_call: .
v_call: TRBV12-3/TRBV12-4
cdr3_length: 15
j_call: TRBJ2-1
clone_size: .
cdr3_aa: CASTLGDGSYNEQFF
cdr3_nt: TGTGCCAGCACCTTGGGGGACGGGAGCTACAATGAGCAGTTCTTC

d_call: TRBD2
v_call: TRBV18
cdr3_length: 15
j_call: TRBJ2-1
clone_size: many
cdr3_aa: CASSPPASGRNEQFF
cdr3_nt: TGTGCCAGCTCACCCCCGGCTAGCGGGAGAAATGAGCAGTTCTTC

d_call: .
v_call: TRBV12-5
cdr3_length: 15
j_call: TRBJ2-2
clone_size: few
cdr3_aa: CASGLVQGYTGELFF
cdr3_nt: TGTGCTAGTGGTTTGGTACAGGGCTACACCGGGGAGCTGTTTTTT

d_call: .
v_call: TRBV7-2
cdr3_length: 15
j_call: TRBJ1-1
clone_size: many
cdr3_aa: CASSLYPEMNTEAFF
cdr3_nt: TGTGCCAGCAGCTTATATCCGGAAATGAACACTGAAGCTTTCTTT

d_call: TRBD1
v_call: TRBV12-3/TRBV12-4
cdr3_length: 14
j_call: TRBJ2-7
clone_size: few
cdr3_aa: CASSPSRQGAVEYF
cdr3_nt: TGTGCCAGCAGCCCCTCCAGACAGGGGGCCGTCGAGTACTTC

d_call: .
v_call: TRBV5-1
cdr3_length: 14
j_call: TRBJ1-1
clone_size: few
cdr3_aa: CASSGSAAPTEAFF
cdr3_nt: TGCGCCAGCAGCGGTTCAGCAGCACCCACTGAAGCTTTCTTT

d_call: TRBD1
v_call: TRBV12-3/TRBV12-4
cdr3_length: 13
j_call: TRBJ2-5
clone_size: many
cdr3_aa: CASRLTGKETQYF
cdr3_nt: TGTGCCAGCAGACTGACAGGGAAAGAGACCCAGTACTTC

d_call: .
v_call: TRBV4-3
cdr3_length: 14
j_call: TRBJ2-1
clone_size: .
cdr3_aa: CASSQDYSYNEQFF
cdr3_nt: TGCGCCAGCAGCCAAGATTACAGCTACAATGAGCAGTTCTTC